Following are 30 T cell receptor beta chains from one sample sequenced in a study of cytomegalovirus exposure and HLA in healthy donors. PCR was performed using 60 Vbeta and 13 Jbeta primers. Sequenced by immunoSEQ multiplex PCR; TCRdb stores in-frame clones only, minus some. This table holds some 170,000 clones, about two thirds found once. Source material: PBMCs. The receptors stem from a woman aged 25 to 39 in good health and CMV-seronegative.

This chain uses TRBV4-3 with TRBJ2-1; TRBD2 matches at 10 bases. Trimming removed 2 bases from V and 7 bases from J; junction bases left unmatched: 11. The V gene's germline CDR1 is LGHNA and CDR2 YSLEER. The CDR3 totals 17 residues. CDR3 sequence: CASSQQAIAGGGNEQFF. The CDR3 DNA reads as TGCGCCAGCAGCCAACAAGCCATAGCGGGGGGCGGGAATGAGCAGTTCTTC.

V and J are TRBV5-1 and TRBJ1-1; D not certain. This CDR3 has 14 residues. Germline V gene lookup returns CDR1 SGHRS and CDR2 YFSETQ. With 0 bases removed from V and 0 bases from J, the gap between germline ends came to 6 bases. CDR3 protein: CASSLGSLNTEAFF. The CDR3 DNA sequence: TGCGCCAGCAGCTTGGGGAGCCTGAACACTGAAGCTTTCTTT.

The chain is built from TRBV9 and TRBJ2-7, with a tentative D call TRBD2 (5 bases). Trimming took off 0 bases at V and 7 bases at J, with 11 bases between the two ends. CDR3 length: 13 residues. From germline, CDR1 is SGDLS and CDR2 YYNGEE. CDR3 bases: TGTGCCAGCAGCGTAGAACTTCGGGGAGAGCAGTACTTC. Translation: CASSVELRGEQYF.

The V and J genes are TRBV9 and TRBJ2-1; the match to TRBD2 covers 8 bases. V was pared by 0 bases and J by 7 bases, with 6 bases of the junction left unmatched. Germline assignment: CDR1 SGDLS and CDR2 YYNGEE. CDR3 length equals 15 residues. This CDR3 reads CASSVDDGGANEQFF. Here the CDR3 DNA reads TGTGCCAGCAGCGTAGATGACGGGGGGGCTAATGAGCAGTTCTTC.

The chain is built from TRBV5-4 and TRBJ2-1; 8 nucleotides match TRBD2. Per the germline V gene, CDR1 is SGHNT and CDR2 is YYREEE (reference sequence). With 3 bases clipped from V and 7 bases from J, the junction kept 6 bases outside the gene matches. The CDR3 covers 14 residues. DNA for the CDR3: TGTGCCAGCAGCTACAGCGGGGGCCGAAATGAGCAGTTCTTC. Protein product: CASSYSGGRNEQFF.

This clone has a single count. V and J are TRBV20-1 and TRBJ1-4; D unresolved. In germline, CDR1 is DFQATT, CDR2 SNEGSKA (reference sequence). CDR3 length: 11 amino acids. Deletions cut 3 bases from V and 4 bases from J, with 3 bases between. CDR3: CSASHNEKLFF. The DNA of the CDR3 is TGCAGTGCTAGCCATAATGAAAAACTGTTTTTT.

V is TRBV13 and J is TRBJ1-3; 7 nucleotides align to TRBD1. The CDR3 has 16 residues. The trim removed 5 bases at V and 4 bases at J, leaving 11 bases unmatched. Germline V gene data show CDR1 as PRHDT and CDR2 as FYEKMQ (reference sequence). The DNA for the CDR3 is TGTGCCAGCAGCCGACAGGGTATAGGGAAGGGAAACACCATATATTTT. Translated, it gives CASSRQGIGKGNTIYF. The full variable domain, rest sourced from reference TRBV13 and TRBJ1-3, is AAGVIQSPRHLIKEKRETATLKCYPIPRHDTVYWYQQGPGQDPQFLISFYEKMQSDKGSIPDRFSAQQFSDYHSELNMSSLELGDSALYFCASSRQGIGKGNTIYFGEGSWLTVV.

The CDR3 DNA is TGCGCCAGCAGCCAAGATCGTGGAGAGAATAATCAGCCCCAGCATTTT. Translating it yields CASSQDRGENNQPQHF. This sequence joins TRBV4-3 and TRBJ1-5; D gene uncertain. The ends were cut back, 0 bases at V and 4 bases at J, with 13 bases in the middle. Germline lookup yields CDR1 LGHNA and CDR2 YSLEER. This CDR3 is 16 amino acids long.

This clone was recorded once. V and J are TRBV6-5 and TRBJ2-1; a weak D match, TRBD2 (6 bases). Germline loops: CDR1 MNHEY, CDR2 SVGAGI. This CDR3 is built from 14 residues. Trimming stripped 7 bases from V and 2 bases from J, with 12 bases between. CDR3 DNA sequence: TGTGCCAGCACCCGGGACTCGGCCTACAATGAGCAGTTCTTC. It translates to CASTRDSAYNEQFF.

The chain is built from TRBV4-1 and TRBJ1-3, with a tentative D call TRBD1 (6 bases). The germline V and J ends were trimmed by 1 base and 4 bases, with 11 bases remaining between them. The CDR3 loop spans 15 amino acids. CDR1 is MGHRA, CDR2 YSYEKL, per germline. For the CDR3, the DNA is TGCGCCAGCAGCCAAGCCGGACAGTCGGGAAACACCATATATTTT. The encoded protein is CASSQAGQSGNTIYF.

The rearrangement links TRBV5-1 to TRBJ1-2; TRBD1 aligns across 8 bases. V was clipped by 0 bases and J by 12 bases; unmatched bases: 7. This CDR3 is 13 amino acids long. From germline, CDR1 is SGHRS and CDR2 YFSETQ. Written as DNA, the CDR3 is TGCGCCAGCAGCTTGGACCAGGGGGCGGGCCACACCTTC. This codes for CASSLDQGAGHTF.

With regard to this clone: This sample also contains other DNA sequences that code for the same CDR3. The rearrangement joins TRBV7-2 to TRBJ2-5; the match to TRBD2 covers 9 bases. J was trimmed by 5 bases and V by 3 bases; bases with no gene match: 1. The CDR3 loop spans 13 amino acids. Germline values: CDR1 SGHTA, CDR2 FQGNSA. The CDR3 is CASSFSGGETQYF. DNA of the CDR3: TGTGCCAGCAGCTTCAGCGGGGGGGAGACCCAGTACTTC.

This clone has only a few counts. The V and J genes are TRBV7-9 and TRBJ1-1; a possible D gene is TRBD1 (5 bases). Germline loops: CDR1 SEHNR, CDR2 FQNEAQ (reference sequence). The CDR3 is 12 amino acids. V shed 1 base and J shed 10 bases, with 10 bases lying between them. The CDR3 reads CASSLGQTGAFF. In DNA, the CDR3 is TGTGCCAGCAGCTTAGGACAGACCGGAGCTTTCTTT.

CDR3 residues: CASSRLALVNEQFF. The CDR3 nucleotides read TGTGCCAGCAGTCGACTAGCTTTGGTCAATGAGCAGTTCTTC. The chain recombines TRBV2 with TRBJ2-1; 7 positions agree with TRBD2. J gave up 6 bases and V 5 bases, and 7 bases lay outside the gene matches. This CDR3 is 14 amino acids long. CDR1 and CDR2 (germline): SNHLY, FYNNEI.

The chain carries TRBV7-6 and TRBJ2-2, with D perhaps TRBD2 (5 bases). V shed 5 bases and J shed 2 bases, with 12 bases lying between them. Germline V gene data show CDR1 as SGHVS and CDR2 as FNYEAQ. This CDR3 is built from 15 residues. CDR3 in DNA: TGTGCCAGCAGCCCCGGGGTAATTAACACCGGGGAGCTGTTTTTT. The encoded protein is CASSPGVINTGELFF.

V and J are TRBV6-5 and TRBJ2-7; tentative D call: TRBD2 (6 bases). Germline CDR1 is MNHEY and CDR2 is SVGAGI. V was trimmed by 4 bases and J by 2 bases, leaving 18 bases between them. This CDR3 is built from 16 residues. CDR3 residues: CASSSRRGGEPYEQYF. The DNA of the CDR3 is TGTGCCAGCAGTTCCCGCCGGGGCGGGGAGCCCTACGAGCAGTACTTC.

Here the CDR3 DNA reads TGTGCCAGCAGCTTAGCCAGCGGGGGGGTATCGGATACGCAGTATTTT. The encoded protein is CASSLASGGVSDTQYF. V usage is TRBV7-3 and J usage is TRBJ2-3; TRBD2 matches at 10 bases. Germline V lookup: CDR1 SGHTA, CDR2 FQGTGA. The CDR3 extends over 16 amino acids. The V segment lost 2 bases and the J segment 6 bases; nucleotides outside the gene matches: 8.

CDR3: CASSLGSGANTGELFF. CDR3 bases: TGTGCCAGCAGCTTAGGAAGCGGGGCGAACACCGGGGAGCTGTTTTTT. The genes are TRBV7-2 and TRBJ2-2; the match to TRBD2 covers 7 bases. Germline trimming cut 1 base from V and 0 bases from J; bases unmatched to any gene: 2. CDR3 length: 16 amino acids. The germline CDR1 and CDR2 sequences are SGHTA and FQGNSA.

This clone was observed a few times. This chain joins TRBV28 and TRBJ2-7, with 14 bases fitting TRBD2. CDR3 length: 16 residues. With 2 bases clipped from V and 2 bases from J, the junction kept 2 bases outside the gene matches. Germline CDR1 is MDHEN and CDR2 is SYDVKM. CDR3 nucleotide sequence: TGTGCCAGCAGTTTACCGGGACTAGCGGGGGCCTACGAGCAGTACTTC. Translation gives CASSLPGLAGAYEQYF.

The chain recombines TRBV5-1 with TRBJ2-5; TRBD1 might be the D (5 bases). The J call may be in error: the DNA end matches TRBJ2-7 better. The CDR3 is 13 amino acids. In germline, CDR1 is SGHRS, CDR2 YFSETQ. The chain's CDR3 is CASSSQGGGEQYF. CDR3 sequence (DNA): TGCGCCAGCAGCTCTCAGGGCGGTGGCGAGCAGTACTTC.

This rearrangement joins TRBV9 to TRBJ2-1; TRBD2 agrees at 8 bases. CDR3 length: 15 amino acids. V was pared by 2 bases and J by 6 bases, with 7 bases of the junction left unmatched. Germline lookup yields CDR1 SGDLS and CDR2 YYNGEE. CDR3 sequence: CASSVGAGVPNEQFF. The DNA for the CDR3 is TGTGCCAGCAGCGTGGGAGCGGGAGTTCCCAATGAGCAGTTCTTC.

The chain is built from TRBV6-5 and TRBJ2-1; 9 nucleotides line up with TRBD2. Germline CDR1 reads MNHEY; CDR2 reads SVGAGI. V dropped 4 bases and J dropped 3; count of bases not matched to a gene: 7. CDR3 size: 16 residues. The CDR3 bases are TGTGCCAGCAGTTGGGTAGCGGGAGAGGTCTACAATGAGCAGTTCTTC. It is translated as CASSWVAGEVYNEQFF.

The V call is TRBV7-3, the J call TRBJ2-7; the D gene is possibly TRBD1 (5 bases). This CDR3 region has 13 residues. V dropped 4 bases and J dropped 5 bases, with 12 bases sitting between them. Germline values: CDR1 SGHTA, CDR2 FQGTGA. CDR3 region: CASSSSRVDEQYF. CDR3 DNA sequence: TGTGCCAGCAGCTCCTCCAGGGTTGACGAGCAGTACTTC.

The rearrangement uses TRBV2 and TRBJ2-7, with 8 positions matching TRBD2. Germline V lookup: CDR1 SNHLY, CDR2 FYNNEI. The length of the CDR3 is 15 residues. V gave up 8 bases and J gave up 7 bases; unmatched junction bases: 16. DNA for the CDR3: TGTGCCAGCGAGCTCCTCGGACTAGCCCCACGAGAGCAGTACTTC. Translating gives CASELLGLAPREQYF.

The V gene is TRBV7-9, the J gene TRBJ2-3; D is possibly TRBD2 (5 bases). Trimming took 2 bases from V and 6 from J, leaving 12 bases between them. The germline V gene encodes CDR1 SEHNR and CDR2 FQNEAQ (reference sequence). The CDR3 covers 14 residues. The CDR3 spells CASSLYGVGDTQYF. The DNA of the CDR3 is TGTGCCAGCAGCTTATACGGGGTGGGTGATACGCAGTATTTT.

The genes are TRBV6-1 and TRBJ2-1; 7 bases line up with TRBD1. Trimming cost V 5 bases and J 6 bases; bases outside gene matches: 4. The CDR3 spans 13 residues. In germline, CDR1 is MNHNS, CDR2 SASEGT. The CDR3, as DNA: TGTGCCAGCAGTCCGGGACAGCGCAATGAGCAGTTCTTC. The encoded protein is CASSPGQRNEQFF.

This clone was seen only a few times. The chain employs TRBV4-3 and TRBJ2-7, with D maybe TRBD2 (6 bases). V lost 1 base and J lost 3, with 13 bases in between. The CDR3 is 15 residues long. Germline CDR1 is LGHNA and CDR2 is YSLEER. The CDR3 DNA is TGCGCCAGCAGCCAAGGAAGAACTAGCCGCTACGAGCAGTACTTC. Its protein is CASSQGRTSRYEQYF.

The chain employs TRBV6-5 and TRBJ1-2; D gene unclear. CDR1 is MNHEY and CDR2 is SVGAGI in the germline V gene. The CDR3 totals 12 residues. V gave up 4 bases and J gave up 7 bases, with 10 bases separating them. DNA of the CDR3: TGTGCCAGCAGTTCCCTGAGGAGTGGCTACACCTTC. It translates to CASSSLRSGYTF.

The rearrangement uses TRBV2 and TRBJ2-7, with D tentatively TRBD2 (5 bases). The V and J ends lost 8 bases and 0 bases respectively, with 14 bases between them. Germline assignment: CDR1 SNHLY and CDR2 FYNNEI. CDR3 size: 14 residues. The chain's CDR3 is CASHFRTDSYEQYF. The CDR3 DNA follows: TGTGCCAGCCATTTTAGGACTGACTCCTACGAGCAGTACTTC.

J is TRBJ1-3 and V is TRBV4-3; D is possibly TRBD1 (5 bases). V was trimmed by 0 bases and J by 10 bases, leaving 16 bases between them. CDR3 length: 15 amino acids. Germline CDR1 LGHNA, CDR2 YSLEER. The CDR3 region has the DNA TGCGCCAGCAGCCAAGATATACAGGCTGAACGGACCATATATTTT. Encoded protein: CASSQDIQAERTIYF.